Listed below are T cell receptor beta chains from one sample, sequenced in a study of blood T cell repertoires in COVID-19. Produced via immunoSEQ multiplex PCR; TCRdb's table is partial and in-frame only. Among about 440,000 clones listed, roughly 87% were seen once. Material for sequencing was PBMCs or T cells enriched from blood (not recorded which). The receptors stem from a woman aged 18 to 35 with acute COVID-19. The CDR3 runs from the conserved cysteine through the conserved F or W. A D gene is named only where the DNA matches it firmly. The size of a clone is reported for some rows only, either as once, few or many, or as a class for expanded clones.

TRBV10-3	NA	TRBJ1-6	TRBD1	CAISYTGTGGSSPLHF	TGTGCCATCAGTTACACCGGGACAGGGGGCAGTTCACCCCTCCACTTT
TRBV5-1	once	TRBJ2-1	TRBD2	CASSTPGTSGYNEQFF	TGCGCCAGCAGCACACCCGGGACTAGCGGATACAATGAGCAGTTCTTC
TRBV28	NA	TRBJ1-2	NA	CASSSSGGSNYGYTF	TGTGCCAGCAGTTCGAGTGGGGGGTCTAACTATGGCTACACCTTC
TRBV2	once	TRBJ2-7	TRBD1	CASSATGGMYEQYF	TGTGCCAGCAGCGCTACAGGGGGCATGTACGAGCAGTACTTC
TRBV7-9	NA	TRBJ2-7	NA	CASSLQDNPLEQYF	TGTGCCAGCAGCTTGCAGGACAATCCCCTCGAGCAGTACTTC
TRBV9	NA	TRBJ1-1	NA	CASSVLTAGVGTEAFF	TGTGCCAGCAGCGTTCTAACGGCGGGAGTCGGCACTGAAGCTTTCTTT
TRBV4-3	once	TRBJ2-1	TRBD2	CASSQDLAEGNEQFF	TGCGCCAGCAGCCAAGATCTAGCGGAGGGAAATGAGCAGTTCTTC
TRBV3-1/TRBV3-2	NA	TRBJ2-3	TRBD1	CASSLKLQGFTDTQYF	TGTGCCAGCAGCCTGAAGTTACAGGGGTTCACAGATACGCAGTATTTT
TRBV5-4	NA	TRBJ1-6	NA	CASSNRDSPLHF	TGTGCCAGCAGTAACAGGGATTCACCCCTCCACTTT
TRBV6-5	NA	TRBJ2-7	NA	CASRQGYEQYF	TGTGCCAGCAGGCAGGGCTACGAGCAGTACTTC
TRBV3-1/TRBV3-2	NA	TRBJ2-7	TRBD1	CASSLGTGASYEQYF	TGTGCCAGCAGCCTAGGGACAGGGGCCTCCTACGAGCAGTACTTC
TRBV6-5	NA	TRBJ2-3	TRBD1	CASSPRTGGRDTQYF	TGTGCCAGCAGTCCAAGGACAGGGGGGAGAGATACGCAGTATTTT
TRBV7-2	NA	TRBJ1-5	TRBD1	CASSPDRDHQPQHF	TGTGCCAGCAGTCCGGACAGGGACCATCAGCCCCAGCATTTT
TRBV5-4	NA	TRBJ2-2	NA	CASSLGGGELFF	TGTGCCAGCAGCTTGGGAGGGGGGGAGCTGTTTTTT
TRBV7-6	NA	TRBJ1-1	TRBD1	CASSLDDRGGSTEAFF	TGTGCCAGCAGCCTAGATGACAGGGGTGGTAGCACTGAAGCTTTCTTT
TRBV19	NA	TRBJ2-1	NA	CASSQRFGVEQFF	TGTGCCAGTAGTCAAAGGTTCGGAGTTGAGCAGTTCTTC
TRBV15	NA	TRBJ1-6	NA	CATRAGRTYNSPLHF	TGTGCCACCAGGGCCGGGAGGACCTATAATTCACCCCTCCACTTT
TRBV9	NA	TRBJ2-7	NA	CASSLETGEQYF	TGTGCCAGCAGCTTAGAGACAGGCGAGCAGTACTTC
TRBV19	few	TRBJ2-6	NA	CASSIDRWMMSGANVLTF	TGTGCCAGTAGTATAGACAGGTGGATGATGTCTGGGGCCAACGTCCTGACTTTC
TRBV4-3	once	TRBJ1-6	TRBD1	CASSQEGDSSSSYNSPLHF	TGCGCCAGCAGCCAAGAAGGGGACAGCTCGAGCTCCTATAATTCACCCCTCCACTTT
TRBV6-5	NA	TRBJ2-5	TRBD1	CAIVDRRSETQYF	TGTGCCATTGTGGACAGGCGTTCTGAGACCCAGTACTTC
TRBV9	NA	TRBJ2-1	TRBD2	CASSTRTSGSDEQFF	TGTGCCAGCAGCACCCGGACTAGCGGGAGCGATGAGCAGTTCTTC
TRBV30	NA	TRBJ1-2	TRBD1	CAWSVDRGVSYGYTF	TGTGCCTGGAGTGTGGACAGGGGCGTTAGCTATGGCTACACCTTC
TRBV19	NA	TRBJ1-2	TRBD1	CASGQDGNYGYTF	TGTGCCAGTGGACAGGACGGAAACTATGGCTACACCTTC
TRBV3-1/TRBV3-2	NA	TRBJ1-1	NA	CASSQVPGDTEAFF	TGTGCCAGCAGCCAAGTCCCCGGGGACACTGAAGCTTTCTTT
TRBV9	NA	TRBJ1-2	TRBD1	CASSSQLGTGGHGYTF	TGTGCCAGCAGCTCACAACTCGGGACAGGGGGGCATGGCTACACCTTC
TRBV19	NA	TRBJ1-4	NA	CASSSRTVQAEKLFF	TGTGCCAGTAGTTCCAGGACAGTCCAGGCGGAAAAACTGTTTTTT
TRBV27	NA	TRBJ1-2	TRBD1	CASSPQDRGPGYTF	TGTGCCAGCAGTCCGCAAGACAGGGGGCCTGGCTACACCTTC
TRBV27	NA	TRBJ2-3	TRBD2	CASSPGLAGGWTDTQYF	TGTGCCAGCAGCCCGGGACTAGCGGGGGGGTGGACAGATACGCAGTATTTT
TRBV5-1	NA	TRBJ2-2	TRBD1	CASSSQTGGNTGELFF	TGCGCCAGCAGCTCGCAGACAGGGGGGAACACAGGGGAGCTGTTTTTT
TRBV11-3	NA	TRBJ2-7	TRBD1	CASSQGQGKAYEQYF	TGTGCCAGCAGCCAAGGACAGGGGAAGGCCTACGAGCAGTACTTC
TRBV2	once	TRBJ2-7	NA	CASSEASTGTYEQYF	TGTGCCAGCAGTGAAGCCTCGACAGGCACCTACGAGCAGTACTTC
TRBV9	NA	TRBJ1-2	NA	CAGLGTFNYGYTF	TGTGCCGGCTTAGGGACTTTTAACTATGGCTACACCTTC
TRBV30	NA	TRBJ2-1	NA	CAWTQFGSSYEQFF	TGTGCCTGGACCCAATTTGGCAGTTCGTATGAGCAGTTCTTC
TRBV18	once	TRBJ1-2	NA	CASSPQGSDYGYTF	TGTGCCAGCTCACCACAGGGGTCAGACTATGGCTACACCTTC
TRBV28	NA	TRBJ1-1	TRBD1	CASSSQTGGNTEAFF	TGTGCCAGCAGTTCCCAGACAGGGGGGAACACTGAAGCTTTCTTT
TRBV6-1	NA	TRBJ1-2	NA	CASSDTGRYGYTF	TGTGCCAGCAGTGACACAGGGAGATATGGCTACACCTTC
TRBV6-1	NA	TRBJ1-5	NA	CASSELWGGSQPQHF	TGTGCCAGCAGTGAATTATGGGGAGGGAGTCAGCCCCAGCATTTT
TRBV12-3/TRBV12-4	NA	TRBJ1-2	TRBD1	CASRLTGARGYTF	TGTGCCAGCAGACTGACAGGGGCGAGGGGCTACACCTTC
TRBV5-1	NA	TRBJ2-3	TRBD1	CASSLEDRGADTQYF	TGCGCCAGCAGCTTGGAGGACAGGGGTGCAGATACGCAGTATTTT
TRBV19	NA	TRBJ2-3	NA	CASSIGSAATDTQYF	TGTGCCAGTAGTATCGGGAGCGCGGCGACAGATACGCAGTATTTT
TRBV18	NA	TRBJ1-5	NA	CASSPPRVGQPQHF	TGTGCCAGCTCACCACCCAGGGTAGGTCAGCCCCAGCATTTT
TRBV28	once	TRBJ1-2	NA	CATRLFGRNYGYTF	TGTGCCACCAGATTATTTGGCAGAAACTATGGCTACACCTTC
TRBV18	NA	TRBJ1-1	TRBD1	CASSLRQGMDTEAFF	TGTGCCAGCTCACTACGACAGGGGATGGACACTGAAGCTTTCTTT
TRBV29-1	NA	TRBJ2-3	TRBD1	CSVPDGTDPRGDTQYF	TGCAGCGTGCCCGACGGGACAGACCCTCGGGGAGATACGCAGTATTTT
TRBV28	NA	TRBJ1-1	NA	CASSFSQGWREAFF	TGTGCCAGCAGTTTCTCACAGGGATGGAGGGAAGCTTTCTTT
TRBV5-8	NA	TRBJ1-6	NA	CASSLVAGNNSPLHF	TGTGCCAGCAGCTTGGTGGCAGGGAATAATTCACCCCTCCACTTT
TRBV20-1	NA	TRBJ1-2	NA	CSGTDYGYTF	TGCAGTGGCACGGACTATGGCTACACCTTC
TRBV5-6	once	TRBJ1-2	NA	CASSSGFDPSNYGYTF	TGTGCCAGCAGCTCGGGGTTCGACCCGTCTAACTATGGCTACACCTTC
TRBV18	once	TRBJ2-7	NA	CASSDRGWEQYF	TGTGCCAGCTCAGACAGAGGTTGGGAGCAGTACTTC
TRBV12-3/TRBV12-4	NA	TRBJ1-1	NA	CASSRTNTEAFF	TGTGCCAGCAGCCGGACAAACACTGAAGCTTTCTTT
TRBV6-5	NA	TRBJ2-7	NA	CASRYGSHSEQYF	TGTGCCAGCAGATACGGGAGCCACTCCGAGCAGTACTTC
TRBV19	NA	TRBJ2-7	TRBD2	CASTVAGLTDEQYF	TGTGCCAGTACTGTTGCGGGACTAACAGACGAGCAGTACTTC
TRBV4-1	NA	TRBJ1-5	TRBD1	CASSQARAGGAGFNQPQHF	TGCGCCAGCAGCCAAGCTCGGGCAGGGGGTGCGGGTTTCAATCAGCCCCAGCATTTT
TRBV18	NA	TRBJ1-1	TRBD1	CASSPRTGDTEAFF	TGTGCCAGCTCACCCCGGACAGGGGATACTGAAGCTTTCTTT